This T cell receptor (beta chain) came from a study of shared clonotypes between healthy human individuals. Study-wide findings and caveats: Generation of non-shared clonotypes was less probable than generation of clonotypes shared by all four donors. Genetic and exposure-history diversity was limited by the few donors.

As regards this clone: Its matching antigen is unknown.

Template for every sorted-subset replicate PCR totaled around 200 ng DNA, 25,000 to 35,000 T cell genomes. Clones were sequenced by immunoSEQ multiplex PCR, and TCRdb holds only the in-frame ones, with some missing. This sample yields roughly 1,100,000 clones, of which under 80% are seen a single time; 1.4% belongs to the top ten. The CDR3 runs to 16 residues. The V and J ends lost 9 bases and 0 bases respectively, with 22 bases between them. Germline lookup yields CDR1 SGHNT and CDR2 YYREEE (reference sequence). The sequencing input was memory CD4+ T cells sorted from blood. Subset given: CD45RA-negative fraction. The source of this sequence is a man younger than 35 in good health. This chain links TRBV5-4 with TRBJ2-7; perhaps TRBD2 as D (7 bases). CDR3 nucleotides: TGTGCCACTTGGAGGGGGGGCCCAGAGGCCTCCTACGAGCAGTACTTC. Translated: CATWRGGPEASYEQYF.